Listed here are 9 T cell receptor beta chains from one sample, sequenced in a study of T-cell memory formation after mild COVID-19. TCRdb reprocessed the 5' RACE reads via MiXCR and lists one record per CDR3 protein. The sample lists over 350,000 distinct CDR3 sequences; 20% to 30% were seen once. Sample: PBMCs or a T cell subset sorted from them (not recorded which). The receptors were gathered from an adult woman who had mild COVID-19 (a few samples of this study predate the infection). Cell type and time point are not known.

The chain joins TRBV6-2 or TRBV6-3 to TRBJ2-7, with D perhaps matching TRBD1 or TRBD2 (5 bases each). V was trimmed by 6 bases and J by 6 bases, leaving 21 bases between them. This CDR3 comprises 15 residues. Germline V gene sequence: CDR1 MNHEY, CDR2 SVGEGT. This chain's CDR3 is CASSRTARGTGEQYF. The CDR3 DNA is TGTGCCAGCAGCAGGACCGCACGAGGGACGGGCGAGCAGTACTTC.

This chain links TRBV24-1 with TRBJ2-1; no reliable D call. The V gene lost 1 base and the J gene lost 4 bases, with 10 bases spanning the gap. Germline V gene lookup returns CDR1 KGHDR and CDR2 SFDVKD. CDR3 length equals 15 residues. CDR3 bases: TGTGCCACCAGTGATTTCGATCCCCGTTACAATGAGCAGTTCTTC. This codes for CATSDFDPRYNEQFF.

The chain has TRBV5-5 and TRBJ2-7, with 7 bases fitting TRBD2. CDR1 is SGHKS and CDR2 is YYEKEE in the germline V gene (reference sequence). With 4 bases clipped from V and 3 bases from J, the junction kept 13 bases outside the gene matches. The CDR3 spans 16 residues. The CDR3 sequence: CASSLNPRGGDYEQYF. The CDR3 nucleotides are TGTGCCAGCAGCCTGAACCCCCGGGGAGGGGACTACGAGCAGTACTTC.

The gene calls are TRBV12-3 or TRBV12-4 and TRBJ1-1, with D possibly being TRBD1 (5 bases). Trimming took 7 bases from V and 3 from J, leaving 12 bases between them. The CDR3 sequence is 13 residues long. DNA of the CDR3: TGTGCCAGCACCCTGACAGTTTACACTGAAGCTTTCTTT. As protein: CASTLTVYTEAFF.

This chain's CDR3 is CASSQSMASSGNQPQHF. DNA of the CDR3: TGCGCCAGCAGTCAATCGATGGCATCCTCGGGCAATCAGCCCCAGCATTTT. The V gene is TRBV23-1, the J gene TRBJ1-5; no firm D call. TRBV23-1 is recorded as an ORF, its role being uncertain. The V end lost 0 bases, the J end lost 2 bases, and 14 bases lay between the germline ends. The CDR3 length is 17 residues.

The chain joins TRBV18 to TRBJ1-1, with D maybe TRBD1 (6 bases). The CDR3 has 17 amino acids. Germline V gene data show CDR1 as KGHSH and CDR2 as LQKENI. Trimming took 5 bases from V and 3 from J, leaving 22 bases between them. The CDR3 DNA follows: TGTGCCAGCTCAGGGGCCCAACAGGGATCTGTACACACTGAAGCTTTCTTT. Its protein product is CASSGAQQGSVHTEAFF.

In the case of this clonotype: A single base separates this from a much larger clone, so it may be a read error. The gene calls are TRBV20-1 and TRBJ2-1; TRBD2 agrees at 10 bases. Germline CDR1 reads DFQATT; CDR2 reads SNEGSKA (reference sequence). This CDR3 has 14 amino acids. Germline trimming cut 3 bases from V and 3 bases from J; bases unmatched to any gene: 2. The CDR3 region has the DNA TGCAGTGCTAGCAGACTAGCGGGCTACAATGAGCAGTTCTTC. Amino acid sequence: CSASRLAGYNEQFF.

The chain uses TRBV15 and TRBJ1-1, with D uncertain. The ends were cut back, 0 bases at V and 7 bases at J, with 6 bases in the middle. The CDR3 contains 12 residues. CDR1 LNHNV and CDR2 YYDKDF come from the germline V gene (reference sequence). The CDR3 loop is CATSRDGFEAFF. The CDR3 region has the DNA TGTGCCACCAGCAGAGATGGGTTTGAAGCTTTCTTT.

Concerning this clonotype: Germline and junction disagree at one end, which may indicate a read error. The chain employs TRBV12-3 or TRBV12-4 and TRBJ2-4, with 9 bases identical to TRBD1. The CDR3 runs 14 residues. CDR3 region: CASGTGPAKNIKYF. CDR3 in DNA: TGTGCCAGCGGGACAGGGCCAGCCAAAAACATTAAGTACTTC.